These 21 T cell receptor beta chains were sequenced from one sample in a study of T cells after yellow fever vaccination. MiXCR was run by TCRdb on the 5' RACE reads, yielding one entry per CDR3 protein. The sample has tens of thousands of distinct CDR3 sequences, just under 8% seen once. This specimen consisted of CD8+ T cells sorted from PBMCs, obtained on the day of the yellow fever booster vaccination. Receptors were obtained from a man aged 25-40 years who received the YFV17D yellow fever vaccine.

This clonotype came up a few times. This chain uses TRBV27 with TRBJ2-3; D ambiguous. Germline V gene data show CDR1 as MNHEY and CDR2 as SMNVEV (reference sequence). With 5 bases removed from V and 2 bases from J, the gap between germline ends came to 14 bases. The CDR3 sequence is 15 residues long. CDR3 in amino acids: CASSHTDGSTDTQYF. In DNA, the CDR3 is TGTGCCAGCAGTCACACGGACGGTTCCACAGATACGCAGTATTTT.

Ten or more counts support this clonotype. The chain recombines TRBV7-6 with TRBJ2-7; perhaps D is TRBD1 or TRBD2 (7 bases each). CDR3 length: 16 residues. V gave up 5 bases and J gave up 0 bases, with 17 bases separating them. CDR1 SGHVS and CDR2 FNYEAQ come from the germline V gene. The CDR3 sequence is CASSGRLRGGSYEQYF. CDR3 DNA sequence: TGTGCCAGCAGCGGCCGTCTCAGGGGGGGCTCCTACGAGCAGTACTTC.

This clonotype occurred a few times. The chain carries TRBV20-1 and TRBJ2-3; 11 bases line up with TRBD2. Germline CDR1 is DFQATT and CDR2 is SNEGSKA (reference sequence). The CDR3 loop spans 16 amino acids. V was clipped by 0 bases and J by 2 bases; unmatched bases: 4. The chain's CDR3 is CSARDVTSGTTDTQYF. DNA of the CDR3: TGCAGTGCTAGAGACGTGACTAGCGGGACCACAGATACGCAGTATTTT.

The V and J genes are TRBV9 and TRBJ2-6; no firm D call. Germline values: CDR1 SGDLS, CDR2 YYNGEE. V lost 4 bases to trimming and J lost 1 base, with 15 bases between them. The CDR3 is 17 residues long. The CDR3 loop is CASSPPLGTSGANVLTF. CDR3 coding DNA: TGTGCCAGCAGCCCCCCGCTGGGTACATCTGGGGCCAACGTCCTGACTTTC.

In nucleotides, the CDR3 is TGCGCCAGCAGCGATAGAGAAGGGTGGAATGAGCAGTTCTTC. Encoded protein: CASSDREGWNEQFF. V gene TRBV4-3 combines with J gene TRBJ2-1; no reliable D call. V was cut by 5 bases and J by 7 bases, with 15 bases left in between. CDR3 length: 14 residues. In germline, CDR1 is LGHNA, CDR2 YSLEER.

This clonotype was recorded many times. The chain joins TRBV3-1 to TRBJ2-1; 9 nucleotides agree with TRBD1. CDR3 length: 14 amino acids. Germline V gene sequence: CDR1 LGHDT, CDR2 YNNKEL (reference sequence). The J segment lost 7 bases and the V segment lost 3 bases, leaving 4 bases of the junction unmatched. CDR3 coding DNA: TGTGCCAGCAGCCACGGACAGGGGCGGAATGAGCAGTTCTTC. It codes for CASSHGQGRNEQFF.

This clonotype was seen at least ten times. This chain uses TRBV10-1 with TRBJ2-3; the D gene is possibly TRBD2 (6 bases). In germline, CDR1 is WNHNN, CDR2 SYGVQD (reference sequence). The V gene lost 6 bases and the J gene lost 1 base, with 11 bases spanning the gap. The CDR3 spans 14 residues. CDR3 protein: CASRAGGGTDTQYF. The CDR3 region has the DNA TGCGCCAGCAGAGCCGGGGGAGGCACAGATACGCAGTATTTT.

This clonotype appeared a few times. The V and J genes are TRBV6-2 or TRBV6-3 and TRBJ2-3; weak D call: TRBD2 (5 bases). Deletions cut 0 bases from V and 6 bases from J, with 7 bases between. In germline, CDR1 is MNHEY, CDR2 SVGEGT. The CDR3 runs 13 residues. The DNA of the CDR3 is TGTGCCAGCAGTTACTCGGAGCGGGATACGCAGTATTTT. The encoded protein is CASSYSERDTQYF.

This clonotype was found a few times. The CDR3 protein is CASSFGTGNYEQYF. CDR3 bases: TGTGCCAGCAGTTTCGGGACAGGTAACTACGAGCAGTACTTC. The chain carries TRBV27 and TRBJ2-7, with 8 bases fitting TRBD1. The CDR3 consists of 14 residues. The V gene's germline CDR1 is MNHEY and CDR2 SMNVEV (reference sequence). V lost 3 bases and J lost 3; bases outside the gene matches: 4.

This clonotype was observed a handful of times. J is TRBJ2-7 and V is TRBV14, with 10 positions matching TRBD2. The CDR3 runs to 14 residues. J was trimmed by 7 bases and V by 8 bases; bases with no gene match: 11. Germline V gene data show CDR1 as SGHDN and CDR2 as FVKESK. The CDR3 region has the DNA TGTGCCAGCCAAAGGACTAGCGGAGCTGGGGAGCAGTACTTC. Translation gives CASQRTSGAGEQYF.

The rearrangement joins TRBV6-5 to TRBJ2-7; 10 bases map to TRBD1. Germline values: CDR1 MNHEY, CDR2 SVGAGI. The CDR3 has 16 residues. The V segment lost 0 bases and the J segment 2 bases; nucleotides outside the gene matches: 4. This CDR3 is CASSYSRDRGPYEQYF. The DNA of the CDR3 is TGTGCCAGCAGTTACTCCCGGGACAGGGGTCCCTACGAGCAGTACTTC.

Only a few counts were recorded for this clonotype. The chain couples TRBV27 to TRBJ1-6, with D unclear. Germline-derived CDR1 and CDR2 are MNHEY and SMNVEV (reference sequence). The CDR3 sequence is 13 residues long. The V and J ends lost 11 bases and 10 bases respectively, with 18 bases between them. The CDR3 loop reads CAAGMREDSPLHF. CDR3 nucleotides: TGTGCCGCGGGCATGAGGGAGGACTCACCCCTCCACTTT.

J is TRBJ2-2 and V is TRBV7-6; TRBD2 aligns across 13 bases. There are 16 residues in the CDR3. J was trimmed by 7 bases and V by 5 bases; bases with no gene match: 7. Per the germline V gene, CDR1 is SGHVS and CDR2 is FNYEAQ. In DNA form, the CDR3 reads TGTGCCAGCAGCCTCTGGACTAGCGGGAGTGGCGGGGAGCTGTTTTTT. Its protein product is CASSLWTSGSGGELFF.

At least ten counts were recorded for this clonotype. The chain joins TRBV6-2 or TRBV6-3 to TRBJ2-1; 12 nucleotides match TRBD2. The germline gives CDR1 MNHEY, CDR2 SVGEGT. The CDR3 covers 15 residues. Trimming removed 5 bases from V and 7 bases from J; junction bases left unmatched: 6. The CDR3 here is CASSPGLAGLNEQFF. The CDR3 region has the DNA TGTGCCAGCAGTCCCGGACTAGCGGGATTGAATGAGCAGTTCTTC.

The sample holds a few counts of this clonotype. The rearrangement links TRBV12-3 or TRBV12-4 to TRBJ2-1, with TRBD1 matching 8 bases. The CDR3 spans 13 residues. V was clipped by 2 bases and J by 9 bases; unmatched bases: 3. CDR3 coding DNA: TGTGCCAGCAGTTTACAGGGGGCGGCTGAGCAGTTCTTC. This codes for CASSLQGAAEQFF.

This clonotype was seen a few times. The chain combines TRBV9 with TRBJ2-1; D may be TRBD2 (6 bases). Germline lookup yields CDR1 SGDLS and CDR2 YYNGEE. This CDR3 comprises 17 residues. The V and J ends lost 0 bases and 5 bases respectively, with 18 bases between them. The CDR3 loop is CASSVAALALADNEQFF. The CDR3 coding sequence is TGTGCCAGCAGCGTAGCTGCCCTAGCGCTAGCAGACAATGAGCAGTTCTTC.

In this sample, this clonotype turned up a few times. The chain carries TRBV6-5 and TRBJ2-1, with a tentative D call TRBD2 (6 bases). This CDR3 has 14 residues. Germline V gene data show CDR1 as MNHEY and CDR2 as SVGAGI. The V gene lost 0 bases and the J gene lost 6 bases, with 9 bases spanning the gap. Here the CDR3 DNA reads TGTGCCAGCAGTTACTCGCGGGGATTCAATGAGCAGTTCTTC. This codes for CASSYSRGFNEQFF.

The chain has TRBV19 and TRBJ2-4, with 9 bases lining up with TRBD1. The junction had 12 bases not matched to a gene; V was cut back by 11 bases and J by 7 bases. The CDR3 covers 14 residues. Germline CDR1 reads LNHDA; CDR2 reads SQIVND (reference sequence). The CDR3 is CAVQLPGTGNIQYF. In nucleotides, the CDR3 is TGTGCCGTTCAACTCCCCGGGACAGGGAACATTCAGTACTTC.

The gene calls are TRBV27 and TRBJ2-7, with TRBD2 identical over 11 bases. The CDR3 consists of 15 residues. The ends lost 5 bases at V and 2 bases at J; junction bases unmatched: 5. Germline CDR1 MNHEY, CDR2 SMNVEV (reference sequence). DNA of the CDR3: TGTGCCAGCAGTCTAACTAGCGGGGGAACCTACGAGCAGTACTTC. Translation gives CASSLTSGGTYEQYF.

The CDR3 nucleotides are TGTGCCAGCAGCTTGAGCGGGTCTTTCTACGAGCAGTACTTC. It translates to CASSLSGSFYEQYF. V and J are TRBV5-4 and TRBJ2-7, with D maybe TRBD2 (6 bases). Germline V gene sequence: CDR1 SGHNT, CDR2 YYREEE (reference sequence). The CDR3 runs to 14 residues. Trimming shortened V by 1 base and J by 3 bases, and 11 bases separated the two germline ends.

This clonotype was counted between two and nine times. The chain employs TRBV28 and TRBJ2-7; 9 positions agree with TRBD1. The CDR3 contains 13 residues. CDR1 is MDHEN, CDR2 SYDVKM, per germline. J gave up 5 bases and V 2 bases, and 1 base lay outside the gene matches. CDR3 nucleotide sequence: TGTGCCAGCAGTTTAGACAGGGGGGACGAGCAGTACTTC. The encoded protein is CASSLDRGDEQYF. The full variable domain, completed using reference TRBV28 and TRBJ2-7, is DVKVTQSSRYLVKRTGEKVFLECVQDMDHENMFWYRQDPGLGLRLIYFSYDVKMKEKGDIPEGYSVSREKKERFSLILESASTNQTSMYLCASSLDRGDEQYFGPGTRLTVT.